The T cell receptor beta chain described here comes from a study of T cells in Graves' hyperthyroidism and ophthalmopathy. General study findings and limits: Most thyroid-expanded clonotypes above 0.001 were also found in blood. A median around six months before onset, the model predicted ophthalmopathy.

Deletions cut 0 bases from V and 1 base from J, with 10 bases between. CDR1 is SGDLS and CDR2 is YYNGEE in the germline V gene. The CDR3 is 15 residues long. This clonotype occurred a few times. Its antigen is not known. Amplification of TCR beta CDR3 regions used RNA as the template. Using the HTBI primer set, a first-round RT-PCR was run on the TCR CDR3. TCRdb independently ran MiXCR on the multiplex PCR reads; one entry per CDR3 protein. The sample gives approximately 620,000 distinct CDR3 sequences, more than 15% of which show up once; roughly 3.4% is in the top ten. The sequencing sample was made of blood. The TCR sequence derives from a woman between 35 and 50 years old with Graves' ophthalmopathy. The chain couples TRBV9 to TRBJ1-1; D gene uncertain. The DNA of the CDR3 is TGTGCCAGCAGCGTAGGTCTCGGGAAGAACACTGAAGCTTTCTTT. Encoded protein: CASSVGLGKNTEAFF. Filled out from reference TRBV9 and TRBJ1-1, the complete variable domain reads DSGVTQTPKHLITATGQRVTLRCSPRSGDLSVYWYQQSLDQGLQFLIQYYNGEERAKGNILERFSAQQFPDLHSELNLSSLELGDSALYFCASSVGLGKNTEAFFGQGTRLTVV.